A selection of T cell receptor beta chains follows, all from one sample in a study of blood T cell repertoires in COVID-19. Assay used: immunoSEQ multiplex PCR; TCRdb lists only in-frame clones, some missing. Of hundreds of thousands of clones in the sample, roughly 90% were seen once. The sequenced sample consisted of peripheral blood. All receptors come from a man between 35 and 55 years old with acute or convalescent COVID-19. Both conserved end residues are part of each CDR3. Each record gives: V gene, clone size, D gene, J gene, CDR3 DNA, CDR3 protein. A D gene is named only where the DNA matches it firmly. Clone size is given for some rows only: seen once, a few or many times, or a class if the clone is expanded.

v_call: TRBV6-1
clone_size: .
d_call: .
j_call: TRBJ2-1
cdr3_nt: TGTGCCAGCAGTGAATTGAGGACTCCTAATGAGCAGTTCTTC
cdr3_aa: CASSELRTPNEQFF

v_call: TRBV7-8
clone_size: .
d_call: .
j_call: TRBJ1-5
cdr3_nt: TGTGCCAGCAGCCCTACAGGGATTAATCAGCCCCAGCATTTT
cdr3_aa: CASSPTGINQPQHF

v_call: TRBV18
clone_size: once
d_call: TRBD1
j_call: TRBJ1-2
cdr3_nt: TGTGCCAGCTCACCCAGGACAGGTGATGGCTACACCTTC
cdr3_aa: CASSPRTGDGYTF

v_call: TRBV9
clone_size: .
d_call: TRBD1
j_call: TRBJ1-5
cdr3_nt: TGTGCCAGCAGCGCCTCCGGGACAGGGCGCGGTCAGCCCCAGCATTTT
cdr3_aa: CASSASGTGRGQPQHF

v_call: TRBV28
clone_size: .
d_call: TRBD1
j_call: TRBJ1-4
cdr3_nt: TGTGCCAGCAGCCCCCAGGGACAGGGACTTAATGAAAAACTGTTTTTT
cdr3_aa: CASSPQGQGLNEKLFF

v_call: TRBV9
clone_size: .
d_call: .
j_call: TRBJ2-2
cdr3_nt: TGTGCCAGCAGCGTGGAAGGAGGTCCCTTCACCGGGGAGCTGTTTTTT
cdr3_aa: CASSVEGGPFTGELFF

v_call: TRBV6-2/TRBV6-3
clone_size: once
d_call: TRBD1
j_call: TRBJ1-6
cdr3_nt: TGTGCCAGCAGTCAAACAGGGGAAGGTACACCCCTCCACTTT
cdr3_aa: CASSQTGEGTPLHF

v_call: TRBV9
clone_size: .
d_call: TRBD1
j_call: TRBJ1-2
cdr3_nt: TGTGCCAGCAGCCCTCGTTCTACAGGGGAGCAGCGTGGCTACACCTTC
cdr3_aa: CASSPRSTGEQRGYTF

v_call: TRBV27
clone_size: few
d_call: .
j_call: TRBJ1-3
cdr3_nt: TGTGCCAGCAGACCCGACGGGGGGTCTGGAAACACCATATATTTT
cdr3_aa: CASRPDGGSGNTIYF

v_call: TRBV9
clone_size: .
d_call: .
j_call: TRBJ2-5
cdr3_nt: TGTGCCAGCAGCAACCCTGCGGGGCCTCAAGAGACCCAGTACTTC
cdr3_aa: CASSNPAGPQETQYF

v_call: TRBV28
clone_size: .
d_call: .
j_call: TRBJ1-1
cdr3_nt: TGTGCCAGCAGTTTACCACAGGGTGGGACCCAAAAAGCTTTCTTT
cdr3_aa: CASSLPQGGTQKAFF

v_call: TRBV4-2
clone_size: .
d_call: .
j_call: TRBJ1-5
cdr3_nt: TGTGCCAGCAGCCAAGAGCTGGGCAGCCCTCATCAGCCCCAGCATTTT
cdr3_aa: CASSQELGSPHQPQHF

v_call: TRBV4-1
clone_size: .
d_call: .
j_call: TRBJ2-5
cdr3_nt: TGCGCCAGCAGCCAAGTCTTTGGAGGGACCCCCGCCCAGACCCAGTACTTC
cdr3_aa: CASSQVFGGTPAQTQYF

v_call: TRBV5-4
clone_size: .
d_call: .
j_call: TRBJ2-7
cdr3_nt: TGTGCCAGCAGCTCTGGGGTTGGAGGCGAGCAGTACTTC
cdr3_aa: CASSSGVGGEQYF

v_call: TRBV28
clone_size: few
d_call: TRBD1
j_call: TRBJ2-1
cdr3_nt: TGTGCCACCCGGGACAGGAGCTACAATGAGCAGTTCTTC
cdr3_aa: CATRDRSYNEQFF

v_call: TRBV19
clone_size: .
d_call: .
j_call: TRBJ1-4
cdr3_nt: TGTGCCAGTAGTATAGGTTCCTCCGCGAGCGAAAAACTGTTTTTT
cdr3_aa: CASSIGSSASEKLFF

v_call: TRBV5-1
clone_size: .
d_call: TRBD1
j_call: TRBJ1-1
cdr3_nt: TGCGCCAGCAGCCAGCGGACAGGGAGGATGAACACTGAAGCTTTCTTT
cdr3_aa: CASSQRTGRMNTEAFF

v_call: TRBV27
clone_size: once
d_call: TRBD1
j_call: TRBJ2-3
cdr3_nt: TGTGCCAGCAGTTTAGGGGACAGGGGGGTTCTTAGCACAGATACGCAGTATTTT
cdr3_aa: CASSLGDRGVLSTDTQYF

v_call: TRBV5-4
clone_size: .
d_call: TRBD2
j_call: TRBJ2-1
cdr3_nt: TGTGCCATATTAGCGGGGGCCAATGAGCAGTTCTTC
cdr3_aa: CAILAGANEQFF

v_call: TRBV9
clone_size: .
d_call: TRBD1
j_call: TRBJ1-5
cdr3_nt: TGTGCCAGCAGCGCCGGGACAGGCAATCAGCCCCAGCATTTT
cdr3_aa: CASSAGTGNQPQHF

v_call: TRBV28
clone_size: .
d_call: TRBD1
j_call: TRBJ1-5
cdr3_nt: TGTGCCAGCAGGGCCCTGGACAGGGTCGATCAGCCCCAGCATTTT
cdr3_aa: CASRALDRVDQPQHF

v_call: TRBV7-3
clone_size: once
d_call: .
j_call: TRBJ2-2
cdr3_nt: TGTGCCAGCAGCTCCCCCGGGGGGCCGAACACCGGGGAGCTGTTTTTT
cdr3_aa: CASSSPGGPNTGELFF

v_call: TRBV5-1
clone_size: .
d_call: TRBD1
j_call: TRBJ2-2
cdr3_nt: TGCGCCAGCAGCCTAACCGACAGGGCGAACACCGGGGAGCTGTTTTTT
cdr3_aa: CASSLTDRANTGELFF

v_call: TRBV27
clone_size: .
d_call: TRBD1
j_call: TRBJ1-5
cdr3_nt: TGTGCCAGCAGACGAGGGACAGGCATGAATCAGCCCCAGCATTTT
cdr3_aa: CASRRGTGMNQPQHF

v_call: TRBV10-3
clone_size: .
d_call: TRBD1
j_call: TRBJ2-3
cdr3_nt: TGTGCCACCGGACAGGGGGCGCGTCTCACAGATACGCAGTATTTT
cdr3_aa: CATGQGARLTDTQYF

v_call: TRBV7-9
clone_size: few
d_call: TRBD1
j_call: TRBJ1-6
cdr3_nt: TGTGCCAGCAGCTTACGGACAGGGGGGAATTCACCCCTCCACTTT
cdr3_aa: CASSLRTGGNSPLHF

v_call: TRBV7-9
clone_size: .
d_call: .
j_call: TRBJ2-3
cdr3_nt: TGTGCCAGCAGCTTAGTGCCCGAGTCAGGAGATACGCAGTATTTT
cdr3_aa: CASSLVPESGDTQYF

v_call: TRBV19
clone_size: .
d_call: .
j_call: TRBJ1-1
cdr3_nt: TGTGCCAGTAGTATTAGGGAGCACACTGAAGCTTTCTTT
cdr3_aa: CASSIREHTEAFF

v_call: TRBV4-2
clone_size: .
d_call: TRBD2
j_call: TRBJ2-1
cdr3_nt: TGTGCCAGCAGCCATTTGGACCGCACCCTAGCGGGGGGATTCGAGTTCTTC
cdr3_aa: CASSHLDRTLAGGFEFF

v_call: TRBV12-3/TRBV12-4
clone_size: .
d_call: .
j_call: TRBJ2-2
cdr3_nt: TGTGCCACCTCGGGTGGCACCGGGGAGCTGTTTTTT
cdr3_aa: CATSGGTGELFF

v_call: TRBV2
clone_size: .
d_call: .
j_call: TRBJ2-7
cdr3_nt: TGTGCCAGCACCCGAGTCTGGTCCTCCTACGAGCAGTACTTC
cdr3_aa: CASTRVWSSYEQYF